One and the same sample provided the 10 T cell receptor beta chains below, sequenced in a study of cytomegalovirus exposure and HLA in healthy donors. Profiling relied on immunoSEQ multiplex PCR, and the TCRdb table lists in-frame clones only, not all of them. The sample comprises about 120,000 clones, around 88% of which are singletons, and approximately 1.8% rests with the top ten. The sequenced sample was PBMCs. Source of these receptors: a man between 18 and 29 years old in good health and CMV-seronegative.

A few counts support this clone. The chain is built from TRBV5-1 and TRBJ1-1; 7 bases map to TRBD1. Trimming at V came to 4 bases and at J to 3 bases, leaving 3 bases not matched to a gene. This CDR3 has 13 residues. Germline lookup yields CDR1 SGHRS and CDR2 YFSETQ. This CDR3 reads CASSPTGDTEAFF. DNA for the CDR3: TGCGCCAGCAGCCCTACAGGGGACACTGAAGCTTTCTTT.

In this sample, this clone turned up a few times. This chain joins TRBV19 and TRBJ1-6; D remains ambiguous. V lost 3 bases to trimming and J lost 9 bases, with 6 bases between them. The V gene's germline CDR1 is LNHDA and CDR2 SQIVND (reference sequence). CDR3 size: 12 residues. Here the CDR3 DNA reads TGTGCCAGTAGTATGAGAAGTTCACCCCTCCACTTT. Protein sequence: CASSMRSSPLHF.

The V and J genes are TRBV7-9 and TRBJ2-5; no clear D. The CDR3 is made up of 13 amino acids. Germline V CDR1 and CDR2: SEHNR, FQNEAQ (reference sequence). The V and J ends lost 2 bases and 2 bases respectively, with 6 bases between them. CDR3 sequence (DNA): TGTGCCAGCAGCTTAACGCAGCAAGAGACCCAGTACTTC. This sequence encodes CASSLTQQETQYF.

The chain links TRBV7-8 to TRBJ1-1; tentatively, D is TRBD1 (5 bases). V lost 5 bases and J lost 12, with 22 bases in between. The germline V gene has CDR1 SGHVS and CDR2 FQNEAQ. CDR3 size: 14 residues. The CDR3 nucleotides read TGTGCCAGCAGCCTATCCAGGGCCAGGGATTCAACTTTCTTT. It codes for CASSLSRARDSTFF.

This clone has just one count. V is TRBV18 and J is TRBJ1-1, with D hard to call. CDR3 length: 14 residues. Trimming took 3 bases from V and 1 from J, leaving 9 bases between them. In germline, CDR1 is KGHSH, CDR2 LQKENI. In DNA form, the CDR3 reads TGTGCCAGCTCACCTACTTCACGGAACACTGAAGCTTTCTTT. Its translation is CASSPTSRNTEAFF.

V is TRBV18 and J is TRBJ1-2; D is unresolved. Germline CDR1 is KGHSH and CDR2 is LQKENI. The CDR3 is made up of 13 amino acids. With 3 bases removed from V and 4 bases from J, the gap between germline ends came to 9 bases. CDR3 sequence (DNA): TGTGCCAGCTCACCCGGCGGCCGCTATGGCTACACCTTC. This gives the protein CASSPGGRYGYTF.

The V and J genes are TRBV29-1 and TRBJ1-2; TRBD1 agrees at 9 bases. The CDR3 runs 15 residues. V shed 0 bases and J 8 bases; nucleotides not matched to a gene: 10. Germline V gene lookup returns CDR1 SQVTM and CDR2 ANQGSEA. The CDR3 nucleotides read TGCAGCGTTGAAGATCGGAGACAGGGGGTGGAGGGCTACACCTTC. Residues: CSVEDRRQGVEGYTF.

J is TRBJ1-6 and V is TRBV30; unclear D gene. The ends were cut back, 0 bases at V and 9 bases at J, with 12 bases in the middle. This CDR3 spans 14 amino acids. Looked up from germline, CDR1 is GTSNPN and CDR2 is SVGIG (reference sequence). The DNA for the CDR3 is TGTGCCTGGAGTGTACTTATATTTATTTCACCCCTCCACTTT. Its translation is CAWSVLIFISPLHF.

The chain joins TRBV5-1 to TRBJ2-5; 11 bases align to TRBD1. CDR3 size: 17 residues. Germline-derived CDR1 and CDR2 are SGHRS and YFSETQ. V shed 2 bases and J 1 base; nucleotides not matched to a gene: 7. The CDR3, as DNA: TGCGCCAGCAGCTTTCCTGGACAGGGGGCTTCCCAAGAGACCCAGTACTTC. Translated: CASSFPGQGASQETQYF.

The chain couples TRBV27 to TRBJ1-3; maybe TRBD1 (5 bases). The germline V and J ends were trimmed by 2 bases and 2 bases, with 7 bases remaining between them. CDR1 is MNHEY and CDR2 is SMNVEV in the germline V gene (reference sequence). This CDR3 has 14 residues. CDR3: CASSLAGPGNTIYF. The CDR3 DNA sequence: TGTGCCAGCAGTTTAGCAGGGCCTGGAAACACCATATATTTT.